Following are 30 T cell receptor beta chains from one sample sequenced in a study of T cells after yellow fever vaccination. TCRdb re-analysed the 5' RACE reads in MiXCR, keeping a single row per CDR3 protein. The sample contains under 550,000 distinct CDR3 sequences, 20% to 25% of which appear only once. The specimen was PBMCs, collected about 21 days after the first yellow fever vaccination. The source of these receptors is a man aged 18 to 30 who received the YFV17D yellow fever vaccine.

This clonotype has only a few counts. The genes are TRBV20-1 and TRBJ2-3, with a tentative D call TRBD2 (6 bases). Trimming left V 5 bases short and J 2 bases short, with 11 bases between. Germline CDR1 is DFQATT and CDR2 is SNEGSKA (reference sequence). There are 13 residues in the CDR3. The CDR3 is CSAYSGNTDTQYF. The CDR3, as DNA: TGCAGTGCTTATAGCGGAAACACAGATACGCAGTATTTT.

The rearrangement joins TRBV5-4 to TRBJ2-3, with D perhaps matching TRBD1 (6 bases). CDR1 and CDR2 (germline): SGHNT, YYREEE (reference sequence). Deletions cut 4 bases from V and 2 bases from J, with 14 bases between. The CDR3 has 15 amino acids. This CDR3 is CASSPGQLFTDTQYF. CDR3 in DNA: TGTGCCAGCAGCCCGGGACAATTATTCACAGATACGCAGTATTTT.

A few counts support this clonotype. The gene calls are TRBV7-9 and TRBJ1-1; D unclear. The CDR3 is made up of 13 amino acids. In germline, CDR1 is SEHNR, CDR2 FQNEAQ (reference sequence). V lost 0 bases and J lost 4, with 6 bases in between. CDR3 sequence (DNA): TGTGCCAGCAGCTTAGCTCCTCGCACTGAAGCTTTCTTT. It specifies CASSLAPRTEAFF.

The rearrangement links TRBV19 to TRBJ2-6; 10 bases are shared with TRBD1. Germline V gene lookup returns CDR1 LNHDA and CDR2 SQIVND (reference sequence). Trimming removed 6 bases from V and 1 base from J; junction bases left unmatched: 18. CDR3 length: 21 residues. CDR3 in amino acids: CASRKTGGGDIRGSGANVLTF. The CDR3 nucleotides are TGTGCCAGTAGAAAGACAGGGGGCGGCGACATTCGGGGTTCTGGGGCCAACGTCCTGACTTTC.

In its sample, this clonotype was seen a few times. The V call is TRBV9, the J call TRBJ1-2; 8 bases fit TRBD1. V shed 2 bases and J 2 bases; nucleotides not matched to a gene: 2. The CDR3 length is 14 residues. Germline CDR1 reads SGDLS; CDR2 reads YYNGEE. CDR3: CASSVGQGNYGYTF. CDR3 nucleotide sequence: TGTGCCAGCAGCGTCGGACAGGGAAACTATGGCTACACCTTC.

This chain uses TRBV5-1 with TRBJ1-1; possibly TRBD1 for D (5 bases). This CDR3 spans 14 amino acids. The germline V gene has CDR1 SGHRS and CDR2 YFSETQ. V was clipped by 7 bases and J by 6 bases, with 19 bases between them. In DNA form, the CDR3 reads TGCGCCAGCTACCTGGGACCTAGCTACGCTGAAGCTTTCTTT. It encodes CASYLGPSYAEAFF.

This clonotype was recorded a few times. The rearrangement uses TRBV9 and TRBJ2-4; possibly TRBD1 for D (6 bases). Trimming shortened V by 4 bases and J by 0 bases, and 14 bases separated the two germline ends. Germline V gene sequence: CDR1 SGDLS, CDR2 YYNGEE. The CDR3 sequence is 16 residues long. DNA of the CDR3: TGTGCCAGCAGCACAGGACAGTCCCTAGCCAAAAACATTCAGTACTTC. Translated, it gives CASSTGQSLAKNIQYF.

The V gene is TRBV4-3, the J gene TRBJ2-1; 10 bases map to TRBD1. The germline gives CDR1 LGHNA, CDR2 YSLEER. The CDR3 spans 16 residues. J gave up 5 bases and V 4 bases, and 8 bases lay outside the gene matches. CDR3 loop: CASSLLGQGLNNEQFF. In nucleotides, the CDR3 is TGCGCCAGCAGCCTCCTGGGACAGGGGTTAAACAATGAGCAGTTCTTC.

CDR3 protein: CASSYLGGGYTF. Here the CDR3 DNA reads TGTGCCAGCAGTTATCTCGGAGGCGGCTACACCTTC. The chain joins TRBV12-3 or TRBV12-4 to TRBJ1-2; D gene uncertain. Trimming left V 4 bases short and J 8 bases short, with 11 bases between. CDR3 length equals 12 residues.

The genes are TRBV10-3 and TRBJ2-3, with 11 bases identical to TRBD2. The CDR3 is 17 residues long. Trimming removed 0 bases from V and 6 bases from J; junction bases left unmatched: 8. Germline values: CDR1 ENHRY, CDR2 SYGVKD. CDR3 nucleotides: TGTGCCATCAGTGAGTCGACTAGCGGGGCCCTCTCGGATACGCAGTATTTT. Its translation: CAISESTSGALSDTQYF.

The chain recombines TRBV6-5 with TRBJ1-1, with D maybe TRBD1 (5 bases). The CDR3 runs 14 residues. Germline V CDR1 and CDR2: MNHEY, SVGAGI. V shed 4 bases and J shed 4 bases, with 13 bases lying between them. CDR3 loop: CASSFGGTATEAFF. CDR3 in DNA: TGTGCCAGCAGTTTCGGGGGGACGGCCACTGAAGCTTTCTTT.

The chain joins TRBV7-6 to TRBJ1-1; D is uncertain. The CDR3 has 17 amino acids. V lost 3 bases and J 1 base, leaving 18 bases between the germline ends. Looked up from germline, CDR1 is SGHVS and CDR2 is FNYEAQ. CDR3 loop: CASSFDLGVLRNTEAFF. The DNA of the CDR3 is TGTGCCAGCAGCTTCGACCTTGGGGTCCTCAGGAACACTGAAGCTTTCTTT. The whole variable domain, remainder taken from reference TRBV7-6 and TRBJ1-1, is GAGVSQSPRYKVTKRGQDVALRCDPISGHVSLYWYRQALGQGPEFLTYFNYEAQQDKSGLPNDRFSAERPEGSISTLTIQRTEQRDSAMYRCASSFDLGVLRNTEAFFGQGTRLTVV.

This clonotype came up a few times. The chain employs TRBV7-9 and TRBJ2-3, with D hard to call. Trimming removed 7 bases at V and 0 bases at J, with 8 bases between. Germline V gives CDR1 SEHNR, CDR2 FQNEAQ (reference sequence). The CDR3 is made up of 13 amino acids. The CDR3 DNA reads TGTGCCAGCATGACTTCTAGCACAGATACGCAGTATTTT. This sequence encodes CASMTSSTDTQYF.

The CDR3 here is CAARFGGSNTGELFF. CDR3 DNA: TGTGCCGCCCGTTTTGGGGGGTCGAACACCGGGGAGCTGTTTTTT. The chain is built from TRBV10-3 and TRBJ2-2, with D possibly matching TRBD2 (6 bases). Deletions cut 11 bases from V and 0 bases from J, with 16 bases between. CDR1 is ENHRY and CDR2 is SYGVKD in the germline V gene. The CDR3 sequence is 15 residues long.

This clonotype was counted at least ten times. One end of the junction is discordant with germline, which a read error may explain. This chain joins TRBV20-1 and TRBJ1-1, with D unresolved. CDR1 and CDR2 from the germline V gene are DFQATT and SNEGSKA (reference sequence). The CDR3 is 12 residues long. CDR3 residues: CSARPGNNEAFF. The CDR3 DNA follows: TGCAGTGCTAGGCCCGGGAACAATGAAGCTTTCTTT.

V and J are TRBV7-3 and TRBJ2-1; D is perhaps TRBD1 (6 bases). Germline lookup yields CDR1 SGHTA and CDR2 FQGTGA. Trimming pared 5 bases from V and 3 bases from J, leaving 17 bases between. The CDR3 sequence is 16 residues long. The CDR3 DNA sequence: TGTGCCAGCAGCCGTACCGGGACACCCGACTACAATGAGCAGTTCTTC. This gives the protein CASSRTGTPDYNEQFF.

This clonotype was recorded a few times. The chain carries TRBV29-1 and TRBJ1-2; 7 bases are a match to TRBD1. This CDR3 has 15 residues. In germline, CDR1 is SQVTM, CDR2 ANQGSEA. V dropped 7 bases and J dropped 5; count of bases not matched to a gene: 16. CDR3 DNA: TGCAGCGCTACCGAACCCCCCGGGACAGCATATGGCTACACCTTC. It is translated as CSATEPPGTAYGYTF.

This clonotype was counted only a few times. The chain carries TRBV7-3 and TRBJ2-2, with D perhaps TRBD2 (6 bases). With 3 bases removed from V and 6 bases from J, the gap between germline ends came to 8 bases. In germline, CDR1 is SGHTA, CDR2 FQGTGA. The CDR3 spans 13 residues. CDR3 sequence reads: CASSFTGAGELFF. The CDR3 region has the DNA TGTGCCAGCAGCTTTACGGGAGCCGGGGAGCTGTTTTTT.

The rearrangement joins TRBV5-1 to TRBJ2-2, with D perhaps matching TRBD2 (5 bases). Deletions cut 1 base from V and 2 bases from J, with 12 bases between. Germline V lookup: CDR1 SGHRS, CDR2 YFSETQ. The CDR3 runs to 16 residues. The CDR3 DNA reads as TGCGCCAGCAGCTTGTTGCTAGCCGAAAACACCGGGGAGCTGTTTTTT. This codes for CASSLLLAENTGELFF.

This clonotype was counted between two and nine times. The rearrangement uses TRBV15 and TRBJ1-4; D remains unclear. CDR1 LNHNV and CDR2 YYDKDF come from the germline V gene (reference sequence). The V gene lost 0 bases and the J gene lost 8 bases, with 13 bases spanning the gap. The CDR3 is 15 amino acids. CDR3 in amino acids: CATSRDQPGSEKLFF. The CDR3 DNA sequence: TGTGCCACCAGCAGAGATCAACCGGGCAGCGAAAAACTGTTTTTT.

The table lists this clonotype with a few counts. The chain combines TRBV3-1 with TRBJ2-7; 8 bases map to TRBD1. This CDR3 contains 14 residues. V trimming: 2 bases; J trimming: 7 bases; junction bases outside the gene matches: 7. In germline, CDR1 is LGHDT, CDR2 YNNKEL (reference sequence). CDR3 protein: CASSQLDRAGEQYV. CDR3 sequence (DNA): TGTGCCAGCAGCCAACTGGACAGGGCAGGGGAGCAGTACGTC.

The chain has TRBV19 and TRBJ1-2; tentative D call: TRBD1 (6 bases). This CDR3 region has 14 residues. V lost 7 bases and J 2 bases, leaving 14 bases between the germline ends. Per germline, CDR1 LNHDA and CDR2 SQIVND (reference sequence). The CDR3 bases are TGTGCCAGTACCACAGGGCCTCTAAACTATGGCTACACCTTC. Protein sequence: CASTTGPLNYGYTF. Using reference TRBV19 and TRBJ1-2 for the parts outside the CDR3, the full variable domain is DGGITQSPKYLFRKEGQNVTLSCEQNLNHDAMYWYRQDPGQGLRLIYYSQIVNDFQKGDIAEGYSVSREKKESFPLTVTSAQKNPTAFYLCASTTGPLNYGYTFGSGTRLTVV.

This clonotype has a count of ten or more. The V and J genes are TRBV7-2 and TRBJ2-5, with 7 positions matching TRBD2. The CDR3 covers 12 residues. The V gene's germline CDR1 is SGHTA and CDR2 FQGNSA. Trimming at V came to 8 bases and at J to 2 bases, leaving 2 bases not matched to a gene. The CDR3 nucleotides are TGTGCCAGCGCGGGGGTGCAAGAGACCCAGTACTTC. Translated, it gives CASAGVQETQYF.

This clonotype was observed a few times. This chain joins TRBV5-6 and TRBJ1-1, with no clear D. Germline values: CDR1 SGHDT, CDR2 YYEEEE. V gave up 7 bases and J gave up 3 bases, with 13 bases separating them. The CDR3 has 13 residues. The CDR3 DNA reads as TGTGCCAGCTACCTAGGGCCTCACACTGAAGCTTTCTTT. As protein: CASYLGPHTEAFF.

V usage is TRBV12-3 or TRBV12-4 and J usage is TRBJ1-6; perhaps TRBD1 as D (5 bases). The V end lost 1 base, the J end lost 10 bases, and 11 bases lay between the germline ends. This CDR3 is 14 amino acids long. The CDR3 region has the DNA TGTGCCAGCAGTTTAGGTCCGGGGCAATCACCCCTCCACTTT. Its translation: CASSLGPGQSPLHF.

This clonotype was picked up many times. V is TRBV18 and J is TRBJ1-1; D not certain. Germline V lookup: CDR1 KGHSH, CDR2 LQKENI. There are 14 residues in the CDR3. V lost 3 bases and J lost 1, with 9 bases in between. CDR3 residues: CASSPSSRNTEAFF. Here the CDR3 DNA reads TGTGCCAGCTCACCCTCGAGCAGGAACACTGAAGCTTTCTTT.

This clonotype has just a few counts. The chain uses TRBV5-6 and TRBJ1-1; weak D call: TRBD1 (5 bases). This CDR3 has 16 amino acids. The V and J ends lost 1 base and 5 bases respectively, with 18 bases between them. From germline, CDR1 is SGHDT and CDR2 YYEEEE. CDR3: CASSLPGLAGRTEAFF. The CDR3 nucleotides are TGTGCCAGCAGCTTGCCGGGACTTGCTGGGAGGACTGAAGCTTTCTTT.

V gene TRBV19 combines with J gene TRBJ2-1; 10 bases are a match to TRBD2. The V and J ends lost 7 bases and 2 bases, in that order; junction bases with no gene match: 8. This CDR3 has 16 residues. The germline V gene encodes CDR1 LNHDA and CDR2 SQIVND (reference sequence). Here the CDR3 reads CASNSILAGTYNEQFF. CDR3 nucleotides: TGTGCCAGTAACTCGATACTAGCGGGGACCTACAATGAGCAGTTCTTC.

The V and J genes are TRBV3-1 and TRBJ2-5; 11 nucleotides line up with TRBD1. Germline V gene sequence: CDR1 LGHDT, CDR2 YNNKEL (reference sequence). The CDR3 covers 15 residues. J lost 5 bases, V lost 5 bases, and 7 bases had no gene match. In DNA, the CDR3 is TGTGCCAGCAGCTTAGGACAGGGGGCACGGGAGACCCAGTACTTC. It is translated as CASSLGQGARETQYF.

This chain uses TRBV29-1 with TRBJ2-1; TRBD2 matches at 7 bases. Germline V gene lookup returns CDR1 SQVTM and CDR2 ANQGSEA. V lost 1 base, J lost 7 bases, and 10 bases stayed unmatched. CDR3 length: 15 residues. The CDR3 sequence: CSVEGPSGVPNEQFF. The CDR3 DNA follows: TGCAGCGTTGAAGGTCCCAGCGGGGTTCCGAATGAGCAGTTCTTC.